The next 28 T cell receptor beta chains were all read from a single sample in a study of cytomegalovirus exposure and HLA in healthy donors. PCR involved 60 Vbeta and 13 Jbeta primers. The table came from immunoSEQ multiplex PCR; TCRdb's copy has only in-frame clones and leaves some out. The sample contains about 140,000 clones, less than 80% of which appear only once. Sequenced sample: PBMCs. These receptors were taken from a woman aged 50 to 60 in good health and CMV-seropositive.

Only one count was recorded for this clone. This chain joins TRBV6-5 and TRBJ1-2, with D possibly matching TRBD1 (5 bases). With 6 bases removed from V and 8 bases from J, the gap between germline ends came to 19 bases. Germline V lookup: CDR1 MNHEY, CDR2 SVGAGI. The CDR3 length is 14 residues. The CDR3 DNA is TGTGCCAGCAGACGCCTTACGGGGGTAGAGGGCTACACCTTC. This gives the protein CASRRLTGVEGYTF.

CDR3 loop: CASSQEGTPPSTDTQYF. CDR3 nucleotide sequence: TGTGCCAGCAGCCAAGAAGGGACACCGCCATCCACAGATACGCAGTATTTT. V and J are TRBV4-2 and TRBJ2-3; D may be TRBD1 (6 bases). With 0 bases removed from V and 2 bases from J, the gap between germline ends came to 15 bases. The CDR3 has 17 amino acids. The germline V gene has CDR1 LGHNA and CDR2 YNFKEQ.

There are a few counts of this clone. The chain's CDR3 is CASSPLGETQYF. CDR3 in DNA: TGTGCCAGCAGCCCGCTAGGAGAGACCCAGTACTTC. V and J are TRBV7-8 and TRBJ2-5; D gene uncertain. Germline CDR1 is SGHVS and CDR2 is FQNEAQ. The germline V and J ends were trimmed by 5 bases and 4 bases, with 8 bases remaining between them. This CDR3 is 12 amino acids long.

This clone was counted a few times. V usage is TRBV11-1 and J usage is TRBJ1-6; D remains ambiguous. This CDR3 is 13 amino acids long. V dropped 6 bases and J dropped 8 bases, with 11 bases sitting between them. Germline lookup yields CDR1 SGHAT and CDR2 FQDESV (reference sequence). The CDR3 DNA follows: TGTGCCAGCAGTCCCGGGTTGGATTCACCCCTCCACTTT. Translating it yields CASSPGLDSPLHF.

The gene calls are TRBV7-3 and TRBJ2-3; 7 bases are a match to TRBD2. V shed 0 bases and J 4 bases; nucleotides not matched to a gene: 10. Germline CDR1 reads SGHTA; CDR2 reads FQGTGA. CDR3 length: 17 residues. CDR3 coding DNA: TGTGCCAGCAGCTTAACTCCCGGCGGGGGTAGCGCAGATACGCAGTATTTT. Its translation: CASSLTPGGGSADTQYF.

This sequence joins TRBV2 and TRBJ1-1; 9 bases match TRBD1. The CDR3 extends over 14 amino acids. With V trimmed by 7 bases and J by 5 bases, 8 bases remained unmatched. The germline V gene has CDR1 SNHLY and CDR2 FYNNEI. CDR3 bases: TGTGCCAGCAAACAGGGGGCAACGTCGACTGAAGCTTTCTTT. Translated: CASKQGATSTEAFF.

The CDR3 DNA reads as TGTGCCAGCAGCCAGCAGGGGTTGCATTCACCCCTCCACTTT. Amino acids: CASSQQGLHSPLHF. This chain uses TRBV14 with TRBJ1-6, with D possibly TRBD1 on 6 matching bases. The V gene's germline CDR1 is SGHDN and CDR2 FVKESK. Trimming removed 3 bases at V and 8 bases at J, with 11 bases between. The CDR3 is made up of 14 amino acids.

V usage is TRBV5-5 and J usage is TRBJ1-4; D not certain. Trimming took off 4 bases at V and 3 bases at J, with 13 bases between the two ends. CDR1 and CDR2 from the germline V gene are SGHKS and YYEKEE (reference sequence). The CDR3 covers 15 residues. CDR3 nucleotide sequence: TGTGCCAGCAGCCAGGCCCCCGAATCTAATGAAAAACTGTTTTTT. Protein: CASSQAPESNEKLFF.

This clone was detected only once. V is TRBV28 and J is TRBJ2-7; D not certain. Germline V gene sequence: CDR1 MDHEN, CDR2 SYDVKM. V lost 6 bases to trimming and J lost 7 bases, with 19 bases between them. The length of the CDR3 is 14 residues. The CDR3 protein is CASSSTGVYGEQYF. The DNA for the CDR3 is TGTGCCAGCAGCTCTACCGGAGTATACGGGGAGCAGTACTTC.

The chain uses TRBV7-2 and TRBJ1-6, with 8 bases identical to TRBD1. Per germline, CDR1 SGHTA and CDR2 FQGNSA. J lost 7 bases, V lost 5 bases, and 7 bases had no gene match. This CDR3 spans 15 amino acids. For the CDR3, the DNA is TGTGCCAGCAGCACCGGGACAGGTACCAATTCACCCCTCCACTTT. It specifies CASSTGTGTNSPLHF.

V is TRBV5-8 and J is TRBJ1-1; D uncertain. Germline CDR1 and CDR2: SGHTS and YDEGEE. The CDR3 consists of 15 residues. V was clipped by 4 bases and J by 8 bases, with 21 bases between them. In nucleotides, the CDR3 is TGTGCCAGCAGCCGGCGGGTGGTCAATATTCAAGAAGCTTTCTTT. Translating it yields CASSRRVVNIQEAFF.

This clone was recorded once. V is TRBV6-5 and J is TRBJ2-5; 7 bases match TRBD2. This CDR3 is 15 amino acids long. With 2 bases clipped from V and 3 bases from J, the junction kept 6 bases outside the gene matches. The germline gives CDR1 MNHEY, CDR2 SVGAGI. The DNA for the CDR3 is TGTGCCAGCAGTTACGGGGGACTACTCAAAGAGACCCAGTACTTC. Residues: CASSYGGLLKETQYF.

This clone has only one observation. The CDR3 loop reads CASSYDWGSYEQYF. The CDR3 DNA reads TGTGCCAGCAGTTATGATTGGGGCAGCTACGAGCAGTACTTC. J is TRBJ2-5 and V is TRBV6-5; TRBD1 might be the D (5 bases). The J call could be wrong; TRBJ2-7 is a better fit for the DNA end. The CDR3 is 14 amino acids. Germline V gives CDR1 MNHEY, CDR2 SVGAGI.

V usage is TRBV4-1 and J usage is TRBJ2-7; no definite D call. CDR1 is MGHRA, CDR2 YSYEKL, per germline. Trimming took off 0 bases at V and 2 bases at J, with 8 bases between the two ends. The CDR3 length is 14 residues. The CDR3 bases are TGCGCCAGCAGCCAAGATTCTCCGGCCTACGAGCAGTACTTC. This sequence encodes CASSQDSPAYEQYF.

The rearrangement joins TRBV5-1 to TRBJ1-4; TRBD1 is a possible D gene (5 bases). The CDR3 runs to 13 residues. CDR1 is SGHRS, CDR2 YFSETQ, per germline. V shed 0 bases and J shed 13 bases, with 13 bases lying between them. The CDR3 reads CASSLVFQGRLFF. Here the CDR3 DNA reads TGCGCCAGCAGCTTGGTGTTCCAGGGCAGACTGTTTTTT.

V usage is TRBV4-1 and J usage is TRBJ2-5; D possibly corresponds to TRBD1 (5 bases). With 0 bases removed from V and 4 bases from J, the gap between germline ends came to 15 bases. Germline CDR1 reads MGHRA; CDR2 reads YSYEKL. This CDR3 comprises 16 residues. The CDR3 reads CASSQDHTGWRETQYF. In DNA, the CDR3 is TGCGCCAGCAGCCAAGATCATACAGGCTGGCGAGAGACCCAGTACTTC.

This clone has just one count. The rearrangement links TRBV7-2 to TRBJ2-2, with a possible D match to TRBD2 (6 bases). The CDR3 sequence is 16 residues long. V was cut by 7 bases and J by 5 bases, with 20 bases left in between. The germline V gene encodes CDR1 SGHTA and CDR2 FQGNSA. Written as DNA, the CDR3 is TGTGCCAGCACTCCGGAGGGAGGCGGCGGGACCGGGGAGCTGTTTTTT. This sequence encodes CASTPEGGGGTGELFF.

The V call is TRBV28, the J call TRBJ2-7; maybe TRBD2 (5 bases). Germline CDR1 MDHEN, CDR2 SYDVKM. Trimming stripped 6 bases from V and 2 bases from J, with 26 bases between. CDR3 length equals 18 residues. DNA of the CDR3: TGTGCCAGCAGCTCCCTTTGGACGGGAAAAGCTTTGCCCTACGAGCAGTACTTC. It encodes CASSSLWTGKALPYEQYF.

Comments on this clone: Germline and junction disagree at one end, which may indicate a read error. This chain links TRBV7-7 with TRBJ2-1; D may be TRBD2 (5 bases). The germline CDR1 and CDR2 sequences are SSHAT and FNYEAQ (reference sequence). The length of the CDR3 is 14 residues. CDR3 region: CASSLSGTYNEQFF. The CDR3, as DNA: TGTGCTAGCAGCTTATCCGGGACCTACAATGAGCAGTTCTTC.

The rearrangement uses TRBV7-9 and TRBJ1-1; no clear D. The CDR3 has 14 amino acids. V was cut by 5 bases and J by 2 bases, with 12 bases left in between. Germline-derived CDR1 and CDR2 are SEHNR and FQNEAQ (reference sequence). CDR3 sequence reads: CASSPSSGNTEAFF. The CDR3 DNA sequence: TGTGCCAGCAGCCCGAGTAGCGGAAACACTGAAGCTTTCTTT. Full variable domain (missing parts from reference TRBV7-9 and TRBJ1-1): DTGVSQNPRHKITKRGQNVTFRCDPISEHNRLYWYRQTLGQGPEFLTYFQNEAQLEKSRLLSDRFSAERPKGSFSTLEIQRTEQGDSAMYLCASSPSSGNTEAFFGQGTRLTVV.

The CDR3 here is CASSIKQGLTYEQYF. The CDR3 DNA sequence: TGTGCCAGTAGTATAAAACAGGGGTTGACATACGAGCAGTACTTC. This sequence joins TRBV19 and TRBJ2-7; 7 positions agree with TRBD1. Germline CDR1 is LNHDA and CDR2 is SQIVND (reference sequence). V lost 2 bases, J lost 4 bases, and 8 bases stayed unmatched. The CDR3 spans 15 residues.

The chain carries TRBV5-1 and TRBJ1-6, with TRBD1 as a possible D gene (6 bases). The CDR3 consists of 13 residues. CDR1 and CDR2 (germline): SGHRS, YFSETQ. V was pared by 0 bases and J by 9 bases, with 7 bases between. This CDR3 reads CASSLDRVSPLHF. The DNA of the CDR3 is TGCGCCAGCAGCTTGGACAGGGTTTCACCCCTCCACTTT.

The chain couples TRBV4-3 to TRBJ2-7; D unclear. The V and J ends lost 2 bases and 0 bases respectively, with 8 bases between them. This CDR3 spans 14 amino acids. From germline, CDR1 is LGHNA and CDR2 YSLEER. Here the CDR3 DNA reads TGCGCCAGCAGCCAAATGACAAGCTCCTACGAGCAGTACTTC. Its protein is CASSQMTSSYEQYF.

The chain employs TRBV11-2 and TRBJ2-5, with 7 bases lining up with TRBD2. The CDR3 runs 13 residues. The germline CDR1 and CDR2 sequences are SGHAT and FQNNGV. The V segment lost 9 bases and the J segment 0 bases; nucleotides outside the gene matches: 4. This chain's CDR3 is CASLRGDQETQYF. Here the CDR3 DNA reads TGTGCCAGTCTTCGGGGGGACCAAGAGACCCAGTACTTC. Combining the CDR3 with reference TRBV11-2 and TRBJ2-5 gives the whole variable domain EAGVAQSPRYKIIEKRQSVAFWCNPISGHATLYWYQQILGQGPKLLIQFQNNGVVDDSQLPKDRFSAERLKGVDSTLKIQPAKLEDSAVYLCASLRGDQETQYFGPGTRLLVL.

This clone showed up just once. The J gene is TRBJ1-4, the V gene TRBV9, with D perhaps TRBD1 (6 bases). Germline V CDR1 and CDR2: SGDLS, YYNGEE. V was shortened by 0 bases and J by 8 bases, with 17 bases between the two germline ends. The CDR3 loop spans 16 amino acids. CDR3 amino acids: CASSVGRGGLLEKLFF. The CDR3 coding sequence is TGTGCCAGCAGCGTAGGCAGGGGCGGGCTGCTGGAAAAACTGTTTTTT.

The chain links TRBV7-9 to TRBJ2-1; maybe TRBD2 (5 bases). The germline V gene has CDR1 SEHNR and CDR2 FQNEAQ (reference sequence). V was clipped by 5 bases and J by 8 bases, with 19 bases between them. The CDR3 is 15 amino acids. The CDR3 coding sequence is TGTGCCAGCAGCCCCCGAGGAGGACTCCAGGATGAGCAGTTCTTC. Protein sequence: CASSPRGGLQDEQFF.

V usage is TRBV5-6 and J usage is TRBJ2-1; perhaps TRBD2 as D (5 bases). CDR3 length: 15 residues. The ends were cut back, 5 bases at V and 2 bases at J, with 14 bases in the middle. The germline V gene has CDR1 SGHDT and CDR2 YYEEEE. The CDR3 here is CASRFDGVPYNEQFF. The CDR3 nucleotides are TGTGCCAGCAGATTTGACGGGGTCCCCTACAATGAGCAGTTCTTC. The full variable domain, in which reference TRBV5-6 and TRBJ2-1 provide the parts outside the CDR3, is DAGVTQSPTHLIKTRGQQVTLRCSPKSGHDTVSWYQQALGQGPQFIFQYYEEEERQRGNFPDRFSGHQFPNYSSELNVNALLLGDSALYLCASRFDGVPYNEQFFGPGTRLTVL.

This chain joins TRBV15 and TRBJ1-2; a weak D match, TRBD1 (5 bases). Germline V gives CDR1 LNHNV, CDR2 YYDKDF (reference sequence). The CDR3 is made up of 13 amino acids. V shed 3 bases and J shed 3 bases, with 8 bases lying between them. CDR3 loop: CATSSDRYYGYTF. Written as DNA, the CDR3 is TGTGCCACCAGCAGCGACAGATACTATGGCTACACCTTC.